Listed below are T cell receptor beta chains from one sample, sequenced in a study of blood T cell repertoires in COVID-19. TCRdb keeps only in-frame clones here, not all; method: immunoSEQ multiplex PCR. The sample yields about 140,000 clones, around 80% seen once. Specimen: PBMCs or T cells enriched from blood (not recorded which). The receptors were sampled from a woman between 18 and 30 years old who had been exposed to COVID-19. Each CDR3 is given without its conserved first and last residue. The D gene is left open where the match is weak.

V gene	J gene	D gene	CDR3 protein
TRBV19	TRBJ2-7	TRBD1	ASSLGGQGSYEQY
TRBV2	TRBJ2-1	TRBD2	ASSERLAGGPFSEQF
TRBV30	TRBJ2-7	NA	AWSHFRGASSYEQY
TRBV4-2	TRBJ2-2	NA	ASSQSEGNTGELF
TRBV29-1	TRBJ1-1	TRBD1	SVEGQMNTEAF
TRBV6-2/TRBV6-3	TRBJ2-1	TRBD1	ASSYDRAFRPEQF
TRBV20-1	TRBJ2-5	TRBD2	SASGASGRASQTQY
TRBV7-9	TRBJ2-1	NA	ASSLVDNEQF
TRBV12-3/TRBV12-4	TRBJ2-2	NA	ASSSLWPGELF
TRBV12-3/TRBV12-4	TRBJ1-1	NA	ASTLGSTEAF
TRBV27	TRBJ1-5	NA	ASSLSGYGQPQH
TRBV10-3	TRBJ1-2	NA	AISESTANYGYT
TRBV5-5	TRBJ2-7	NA	ASSGGRMLVHEQY
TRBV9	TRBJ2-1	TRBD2	ASSVDSGRSNEQF
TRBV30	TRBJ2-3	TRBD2	AWSRGLAGTTDTQY
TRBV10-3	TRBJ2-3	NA	AISSGSRDADTQY
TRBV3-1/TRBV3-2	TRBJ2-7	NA	ASSRLAYEQY
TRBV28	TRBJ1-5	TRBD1	ASSLYQGAQPQH
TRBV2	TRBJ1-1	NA	ASRQGVNTEAF
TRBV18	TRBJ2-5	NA	ASSQRGETQY
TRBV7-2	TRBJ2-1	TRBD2	ASSDLSRAGPNYNEQF
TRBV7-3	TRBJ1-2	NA	ASSLMGQGYGYT
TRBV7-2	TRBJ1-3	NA	ASSLDSESGNTIY
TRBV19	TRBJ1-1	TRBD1	ASSHGWGQGARTEAF
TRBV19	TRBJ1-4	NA	ASSIDLRRNEKLF
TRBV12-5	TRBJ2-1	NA	ASSLRLSDNEQF
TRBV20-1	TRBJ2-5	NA	SAILETQY
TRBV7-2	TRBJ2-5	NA	ASSLRSRQETQY
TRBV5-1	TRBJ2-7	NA	ASSSGGTYEQY
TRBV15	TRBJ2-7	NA	ATSRDAGSSYEQY
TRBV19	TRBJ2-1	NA	ASIGGLFDNEQF
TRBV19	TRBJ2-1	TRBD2	AEGFGTSDYNEQF
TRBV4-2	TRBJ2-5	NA	ASSDGLAAQETQY
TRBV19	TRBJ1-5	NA	ASRKTGPGQPQH
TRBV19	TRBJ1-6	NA	ASNEQGTRPLH
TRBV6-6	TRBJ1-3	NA	AGRPASGNTIY
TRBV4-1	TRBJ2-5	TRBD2	ASSRKPGLAIRGVQETQY
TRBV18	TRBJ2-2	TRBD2	ASSSTLAGTGELF